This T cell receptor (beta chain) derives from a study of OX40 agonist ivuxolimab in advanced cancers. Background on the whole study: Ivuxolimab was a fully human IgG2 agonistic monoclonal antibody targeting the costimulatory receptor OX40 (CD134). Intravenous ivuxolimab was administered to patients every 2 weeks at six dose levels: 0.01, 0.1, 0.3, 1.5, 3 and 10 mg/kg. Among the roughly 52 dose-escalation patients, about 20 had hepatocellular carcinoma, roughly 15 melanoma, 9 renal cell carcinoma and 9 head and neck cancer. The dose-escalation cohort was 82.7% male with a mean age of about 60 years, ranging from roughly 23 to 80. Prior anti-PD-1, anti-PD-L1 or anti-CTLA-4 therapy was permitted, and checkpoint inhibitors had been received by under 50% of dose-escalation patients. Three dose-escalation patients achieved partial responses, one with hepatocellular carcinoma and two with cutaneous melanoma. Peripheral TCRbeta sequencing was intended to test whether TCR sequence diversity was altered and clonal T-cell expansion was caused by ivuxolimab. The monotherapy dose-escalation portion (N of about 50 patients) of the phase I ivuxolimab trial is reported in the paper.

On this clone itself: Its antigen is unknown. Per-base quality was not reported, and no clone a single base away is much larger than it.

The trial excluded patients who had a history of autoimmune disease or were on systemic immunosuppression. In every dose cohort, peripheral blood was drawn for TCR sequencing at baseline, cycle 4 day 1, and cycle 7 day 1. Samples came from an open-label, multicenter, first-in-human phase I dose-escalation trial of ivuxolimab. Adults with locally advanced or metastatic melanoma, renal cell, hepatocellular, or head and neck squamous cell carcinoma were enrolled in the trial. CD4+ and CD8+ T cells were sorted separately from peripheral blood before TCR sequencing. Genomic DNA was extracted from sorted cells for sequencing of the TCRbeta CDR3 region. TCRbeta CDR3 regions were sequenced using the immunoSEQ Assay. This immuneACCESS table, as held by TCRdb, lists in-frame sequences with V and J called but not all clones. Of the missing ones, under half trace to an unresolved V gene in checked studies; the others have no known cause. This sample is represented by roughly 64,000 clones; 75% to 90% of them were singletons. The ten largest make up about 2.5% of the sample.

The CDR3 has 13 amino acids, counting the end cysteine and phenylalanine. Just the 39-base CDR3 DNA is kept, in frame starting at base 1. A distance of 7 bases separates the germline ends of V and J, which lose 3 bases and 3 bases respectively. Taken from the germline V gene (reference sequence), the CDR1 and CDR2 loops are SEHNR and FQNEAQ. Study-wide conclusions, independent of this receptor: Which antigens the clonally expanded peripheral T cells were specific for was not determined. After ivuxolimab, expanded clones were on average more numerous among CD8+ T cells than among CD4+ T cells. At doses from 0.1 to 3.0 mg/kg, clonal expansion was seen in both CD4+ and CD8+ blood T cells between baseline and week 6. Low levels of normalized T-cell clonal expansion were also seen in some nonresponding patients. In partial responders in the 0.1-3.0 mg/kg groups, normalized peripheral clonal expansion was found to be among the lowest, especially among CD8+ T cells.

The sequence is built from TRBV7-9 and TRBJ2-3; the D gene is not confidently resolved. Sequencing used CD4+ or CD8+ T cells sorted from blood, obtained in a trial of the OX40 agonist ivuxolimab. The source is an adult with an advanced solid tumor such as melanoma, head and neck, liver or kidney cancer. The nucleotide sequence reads TGTGCCAGCAGCTTCGAACAAACAGATACGCAGTATTTT. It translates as CASSFEQTDTQYF.